This TCR beta chain emerged from a study of cytomegalovirus exposure and HLA in healthy donors. CDR1 is SGHAT, CDR2 FQNNGV, per germline. Trimming took off 1 base at V and 12 bases at J, with 12 bases between the two ends. The CDR3 spans 12 residues. Method: immunoSEQ multiplex PCR; TCRdb's copy keeps in-frame clones and lacks some. The sample includes about 82,000 clones, 85% to 95% of them seen just once. The sequenced sample consisted of PBMCs. The chain joins TRBV11-2 to TRBJ1-2, with D possibly being TRBD1 (6 bases). The TCR was taken from a man between 18 and 29 years old in good health and CMV-seronegative. The CDR3 here is CASSLVQGYNTF. The DNA for the CDR3 is TGTGCCAGCAGCTTAGTACAGGGTTATAACACCTTC.